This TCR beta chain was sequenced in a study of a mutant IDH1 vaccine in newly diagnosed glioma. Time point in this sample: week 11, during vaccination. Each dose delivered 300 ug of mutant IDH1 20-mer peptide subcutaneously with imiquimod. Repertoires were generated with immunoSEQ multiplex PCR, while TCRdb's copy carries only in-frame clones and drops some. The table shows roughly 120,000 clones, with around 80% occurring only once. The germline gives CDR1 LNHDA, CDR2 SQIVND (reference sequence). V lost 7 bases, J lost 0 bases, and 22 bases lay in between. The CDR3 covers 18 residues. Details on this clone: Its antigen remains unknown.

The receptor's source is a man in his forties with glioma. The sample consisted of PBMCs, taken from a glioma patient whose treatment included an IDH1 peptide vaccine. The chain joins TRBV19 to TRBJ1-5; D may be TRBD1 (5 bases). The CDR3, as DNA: TGTGCCAGTACTCCGCGGGGTCGCGGGGCTTATAGCAATCAGCCCCAGCATTTT. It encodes CASTPRGRGAYSNQPQHF.